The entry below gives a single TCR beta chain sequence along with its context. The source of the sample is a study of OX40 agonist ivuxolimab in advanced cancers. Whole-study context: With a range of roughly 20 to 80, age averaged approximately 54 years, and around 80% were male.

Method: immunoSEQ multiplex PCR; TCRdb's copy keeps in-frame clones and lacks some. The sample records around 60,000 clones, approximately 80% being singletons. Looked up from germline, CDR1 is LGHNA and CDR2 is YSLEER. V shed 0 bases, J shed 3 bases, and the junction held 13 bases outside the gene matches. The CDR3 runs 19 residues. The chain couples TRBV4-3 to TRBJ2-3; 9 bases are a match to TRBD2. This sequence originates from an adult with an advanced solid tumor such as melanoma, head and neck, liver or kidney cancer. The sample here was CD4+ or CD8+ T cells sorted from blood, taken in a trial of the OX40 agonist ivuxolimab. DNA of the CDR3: TGCGCCAGCAGCCAAGATTCGGCTAGCGGGGTAGGACCGACAGATACGCAGTATTTT. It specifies CASSQDSASGVGPTDTQYF.